This is a list of T cell receptor beta chains from one sample in a study of tumor-infiltrating lymphocytes in primary liver carcinoma. Each CDR3 protein is one row after TCRdb ran MiXCR on the multiplex PCR reads. In the table there are roughly 190,000 distinct CDR3 sequences, around four fifths of which are singletons. The sample comprised tumor tissue from primary liver carcinoma. Receptors originate from a man aged 35 to 55 with primary liver carcinoma and hepatitis B virus infection. The conserved cysteine and the conserved F or W are not part of the CDR3 here. D genes are given only for firm matches.

TRBV11-1,TRBD2,TRBJ2-5,ANTLTGLAGETQY
TRBV5-1,NA,TRBJ2-3,ASSSQSDTDTQY
TRBV29-1,TRBD1,TRBJ2-7,RAMTSRTGTPYEHY
TRBV12-3/TRBV12-4,NA,TRBJ2-5,SSCPAGVEETQN
TRBV12-3/TRBV12-4,NA,TRBJ2-1,ASSFCTAYNEQF
TRBV29-1,TRBD2,TRBJ2-2,RVGTSEANTGERF
TRBV6-2/TRBV6-3,NA,TRBJ1-1,ASSKGVVAEAF
TRBV6-5,TRBD2,TRBJ2-7,ASSYLSGSYEQY
TRBV28,NA,TRBJ2-1,TSSLDTFNEQF
TRBV29-1,TRBD2,TRBJ2-7,TVQSRGGREQY
TRBV19,TRBD2,TRBJ2-1,ASSHRGLADNEQF
TRBV4-2,NA,TRBJ2-3,ASNQDLKPDTQY
TRBV7-8,TRBD2,TRBJ2-7,ASSQARDYYERY
TRBV4-3,TRBD1,TRBJ2-2,ASSQYHWTGGYTEELL
TRBV24-1,NA,TRBJ2-3,ATSGRGTTNTDTQY
TRBV7-9,TRBD2,TRBJ2-3,ASNQSLAGGRIRIDTQY
TRBV12-3/TRBV12-4,NA,TRBJ2-7,VSGNTGISEQY
TRBV7-9,NA,TRBJ2-7,ACSLGDGYEQY
TRBV24-1,TRBD1,TRBJ2-3,ATSDPGTGGLADTQY
TRBV12-3/TRBV12-4,NA,TRBJ2-1,ASNLGTEQF
TRBV10-3,NA,TRBJ2-3,AISRGRTDTQY
TRBV6-6,NA,TRBJ2-7,ASNYSSAAPYDQY
TRBV11-2,TRBD1,TRBJ2-7,GSSLAPDRAKYKQY
TRBV14,TRBD2,TRBJ2-1,ASSTVAGWVNDEQF
TRBV5-4,NA,TRBJ2-7,ASSLAGFPYEHY
TRBV11-2,NA,TRBJ2-3,ASSRRSTGNTYTQY
TRBV29-1,NA,TRBJ1-1,SVEGLGNNEAF
TRBV29-1,NA,TRBJ2-2,NDEGLDSVGTGEQF